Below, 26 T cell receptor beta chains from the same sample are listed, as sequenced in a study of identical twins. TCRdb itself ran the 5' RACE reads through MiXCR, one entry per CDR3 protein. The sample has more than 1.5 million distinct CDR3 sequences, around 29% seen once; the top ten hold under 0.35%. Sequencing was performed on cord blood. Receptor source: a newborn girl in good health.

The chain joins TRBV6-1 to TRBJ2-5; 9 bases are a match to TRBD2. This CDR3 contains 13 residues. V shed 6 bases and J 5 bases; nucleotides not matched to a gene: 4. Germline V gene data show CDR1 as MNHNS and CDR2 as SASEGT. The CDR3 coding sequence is TGTGCCAGCAGGACTAGCGGTTATGAGACCCAGTACTTC. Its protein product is CASRTSGYETQYF.

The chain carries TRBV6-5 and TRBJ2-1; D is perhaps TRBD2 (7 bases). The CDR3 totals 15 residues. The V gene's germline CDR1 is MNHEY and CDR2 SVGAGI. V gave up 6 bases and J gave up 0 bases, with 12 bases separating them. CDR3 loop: CASREGGGSYNEQFF. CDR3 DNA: TGTGCCAGCAGGGAGGGGGGGGGCTCCTACAATGAGCAGTTCTTC.

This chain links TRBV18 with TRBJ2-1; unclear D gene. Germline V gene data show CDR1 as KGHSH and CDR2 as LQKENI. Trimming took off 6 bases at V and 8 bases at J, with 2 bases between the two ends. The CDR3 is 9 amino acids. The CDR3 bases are TGTGCCAGCTCCTATGAGCAGTTCTTC. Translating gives CASSYEQFF.

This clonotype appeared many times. The CDR3 reads CASSFASPDTQYF. CDR3 in DNA: TGTGCCAGCAGTTTTGCCTCCCCAGATACGCAGTATTTT. The genes are TRBV28 and TRBJ2-3, with D hard to call. This CDR3 has 13 amino acids. V was clipped by 3 bases and J by 4 bases, with 8 bases between them. Germline-derived CDR1 and CDR2 are MDHEN and SYDVKM.

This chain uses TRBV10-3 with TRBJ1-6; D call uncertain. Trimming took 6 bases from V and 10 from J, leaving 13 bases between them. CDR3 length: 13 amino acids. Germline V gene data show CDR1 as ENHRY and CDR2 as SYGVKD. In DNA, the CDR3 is TGTGCCATCAGAGGCAGGATTAGGTCACCCCTCCACTTT. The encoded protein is CAIRGRIRSPLHF.

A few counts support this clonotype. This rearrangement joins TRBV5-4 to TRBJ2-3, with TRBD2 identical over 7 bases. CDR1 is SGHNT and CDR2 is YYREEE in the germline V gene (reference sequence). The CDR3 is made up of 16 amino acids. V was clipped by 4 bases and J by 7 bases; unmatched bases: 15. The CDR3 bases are TGTGCCAGCAGCCCGCGAGTGGGCGGGAGTCTGTATACGCAGTATTTT. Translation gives CASSPRVGGSLYTQYF.

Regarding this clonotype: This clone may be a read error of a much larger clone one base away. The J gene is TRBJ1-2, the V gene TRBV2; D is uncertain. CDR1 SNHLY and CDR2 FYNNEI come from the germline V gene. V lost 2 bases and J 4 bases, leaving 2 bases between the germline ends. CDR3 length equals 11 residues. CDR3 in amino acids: CASSETYGYTF. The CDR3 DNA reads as TGTGCCAGCAGTGAAACCTATGGCTACACCTTC.

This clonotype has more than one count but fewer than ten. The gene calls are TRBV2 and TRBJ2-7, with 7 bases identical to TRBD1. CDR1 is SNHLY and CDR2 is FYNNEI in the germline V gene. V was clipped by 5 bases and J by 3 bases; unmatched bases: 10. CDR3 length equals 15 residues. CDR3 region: CASSNTYRGGYEQYF. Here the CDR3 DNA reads TGTGCCAGCAGTAACACCTACAGGGGCGGCTACGAGCAGTACTTC.

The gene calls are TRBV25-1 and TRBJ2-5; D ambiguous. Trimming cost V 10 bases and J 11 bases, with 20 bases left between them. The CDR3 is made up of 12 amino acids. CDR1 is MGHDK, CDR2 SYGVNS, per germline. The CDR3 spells CATQTFVNEQYF. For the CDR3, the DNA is TGTGCCACCCAAACCTTTGTCAATGAGCAGTACTTC.

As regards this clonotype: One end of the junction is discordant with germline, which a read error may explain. The CDR3 DNA follows: TGTGCCAGCGGCTTAGTGGTGTCCTACGAGCAGTACTTC. Amino acids: CASGLVVSYEQYF. This sequence joins TRBV7-2 and TRBJ2-7; D is ambiguous. Germline CDR1 is SGHTA and CDR2 is FQGNSA. There are 13 residues in the CDR3.

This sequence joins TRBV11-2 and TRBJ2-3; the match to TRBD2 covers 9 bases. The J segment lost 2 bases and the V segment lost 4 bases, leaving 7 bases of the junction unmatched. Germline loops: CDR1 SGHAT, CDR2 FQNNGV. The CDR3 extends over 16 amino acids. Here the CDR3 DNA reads TGTGCCAGCAGCTCTAGCGGGGAAAGGCCCACAGATACGCAGTATTTT. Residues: CASSSSGERPTDTQYF.

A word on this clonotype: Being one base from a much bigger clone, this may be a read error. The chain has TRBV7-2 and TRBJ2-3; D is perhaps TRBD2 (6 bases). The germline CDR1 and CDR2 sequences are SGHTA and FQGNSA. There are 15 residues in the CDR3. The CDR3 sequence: CASRSSGLLTYTQYF. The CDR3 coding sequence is TGTGCCAGCAGGTCCTCGGGACTCCTCACATATACGCAGTATTTT.

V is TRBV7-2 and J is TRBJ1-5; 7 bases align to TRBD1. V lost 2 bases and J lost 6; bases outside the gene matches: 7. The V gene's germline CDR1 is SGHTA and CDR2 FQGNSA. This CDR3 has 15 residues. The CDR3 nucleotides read TGTGCCAGCAGCTTACGGGCAGACAGGGCTCAGCCCCAGCATTTT. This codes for CASSLRADRAQPQHF.

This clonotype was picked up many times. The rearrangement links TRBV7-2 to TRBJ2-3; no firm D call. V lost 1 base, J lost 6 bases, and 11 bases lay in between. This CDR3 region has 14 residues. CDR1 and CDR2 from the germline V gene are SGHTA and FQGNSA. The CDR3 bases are TGTGCCAGCAGCTTAGGGTCTCTGGCGGATACGCAGTATTTT. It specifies CASSLGSLADTQYF.

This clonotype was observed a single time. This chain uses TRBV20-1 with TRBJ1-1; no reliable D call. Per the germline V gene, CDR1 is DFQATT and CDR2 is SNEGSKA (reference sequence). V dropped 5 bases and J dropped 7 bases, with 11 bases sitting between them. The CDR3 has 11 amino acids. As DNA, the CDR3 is TGCAGTGCTCGGTTTAAGGGTGAAGCTTTCTTT. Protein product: CSARFKGEAFF.

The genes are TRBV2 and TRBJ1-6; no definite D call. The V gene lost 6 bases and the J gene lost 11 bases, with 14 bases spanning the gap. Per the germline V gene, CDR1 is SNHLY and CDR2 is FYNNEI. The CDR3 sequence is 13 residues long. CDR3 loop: CASRIKGNPPLHF. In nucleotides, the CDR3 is TGTGCCAGCAGGATTAAGGGAAATCCACCCCTCCACTTT.

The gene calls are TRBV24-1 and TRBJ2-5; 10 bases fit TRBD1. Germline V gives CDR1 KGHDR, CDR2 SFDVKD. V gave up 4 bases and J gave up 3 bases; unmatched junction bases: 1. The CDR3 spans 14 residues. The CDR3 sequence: CATSETGGEETQYF. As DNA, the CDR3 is TGTGCCACCAGTGAGACAGGGGGCGAAGAGACCCAGTACTTC.

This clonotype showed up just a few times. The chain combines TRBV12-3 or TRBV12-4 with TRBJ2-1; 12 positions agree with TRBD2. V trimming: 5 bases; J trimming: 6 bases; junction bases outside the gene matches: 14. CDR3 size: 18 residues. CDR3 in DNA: TGTGCCAGCAGTCCAACCGTTGGACTAGCGGGGACTCCCAATGAGCAGTTCTTC. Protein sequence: CASSPTVGLAGTPNEQFF.

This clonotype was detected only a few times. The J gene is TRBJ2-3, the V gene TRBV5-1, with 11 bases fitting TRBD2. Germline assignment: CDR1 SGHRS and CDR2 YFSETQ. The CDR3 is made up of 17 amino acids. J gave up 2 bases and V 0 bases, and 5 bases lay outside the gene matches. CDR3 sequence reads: CASSLASSGGPTDTQYF. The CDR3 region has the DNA TGCGCCAGCAGCTTGGCTTCTAGCGGGGGGCCCACAGATACGCAGTATTTT.

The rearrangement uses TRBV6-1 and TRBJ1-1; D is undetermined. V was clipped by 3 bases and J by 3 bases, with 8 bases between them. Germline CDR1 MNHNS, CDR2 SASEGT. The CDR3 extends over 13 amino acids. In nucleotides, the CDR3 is TGTGCCAGCAGTGACCGACGGGACACTGAAGCTTTCTTT. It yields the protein CASSDRRDTEAFF.

The CDR3 coding sequence is TGTGCCAGCAACGATAGGACTAGTAGGCACAATGAGCAGTACTTC. This encodes CASNDRTSRHNEQYF. This chain joins TRBV28 and TRBJ2-5; TRBD2 aligns across 7 bases. This CDR3 has 15 amino acids. V trimming: 7 bases; J trimming: 11 bases; junction bases outside the gene matches: 19. Germline V gives CDR1 MDHEN, CDR2 SYDVKM.

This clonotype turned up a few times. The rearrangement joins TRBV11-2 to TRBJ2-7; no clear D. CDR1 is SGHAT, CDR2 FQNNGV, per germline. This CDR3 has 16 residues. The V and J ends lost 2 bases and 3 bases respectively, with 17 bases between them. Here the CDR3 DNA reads TGTGCCAGCAGCTTAACCCGGCGGTTGGTGAGCTACGAGCAGTACTTC. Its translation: CASSLTRRLVSYEQYF.

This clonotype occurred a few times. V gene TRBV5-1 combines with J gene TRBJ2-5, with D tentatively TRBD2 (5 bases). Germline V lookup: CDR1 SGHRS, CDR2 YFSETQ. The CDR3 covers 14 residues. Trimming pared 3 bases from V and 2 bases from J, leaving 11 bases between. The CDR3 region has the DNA TGCGCCAGCAGCTCTCCTAGCTATCAAGAGACCCAGTACTTC. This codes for CASSSPSYQETQYF.

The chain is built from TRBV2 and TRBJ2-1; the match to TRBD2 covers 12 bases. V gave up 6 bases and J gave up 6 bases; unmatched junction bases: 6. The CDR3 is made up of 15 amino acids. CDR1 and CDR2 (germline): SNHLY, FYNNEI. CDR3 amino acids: CASRETSGRGNEQFF. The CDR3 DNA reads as TGTGCCAGCAGGGAGACTAGCGGGAGAGGCAATGAGCAGTTCTTC.

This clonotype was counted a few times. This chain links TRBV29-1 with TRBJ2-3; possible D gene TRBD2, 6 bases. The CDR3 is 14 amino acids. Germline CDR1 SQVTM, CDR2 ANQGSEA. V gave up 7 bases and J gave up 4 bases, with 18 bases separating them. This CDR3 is CSAQERLASDTQYF. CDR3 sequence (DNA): TGCAGCGCCCAAGAACGGCTAGCGTCAGATACGCAGTATTTT.

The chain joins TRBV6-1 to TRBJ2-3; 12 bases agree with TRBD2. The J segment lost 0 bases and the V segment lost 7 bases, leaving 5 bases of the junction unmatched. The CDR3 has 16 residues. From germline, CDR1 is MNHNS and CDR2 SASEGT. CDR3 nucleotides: TGTGCCAGCAAAGAGACTAGCGGGAGCAGCACAGATACGCAGTATTTT. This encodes CASKETSGSSTDTQYF.